These 2 T cell receptor beta chains share one sample of origin, sequenced in a study of cytomegalovirus exposure and HLA in healthy donors. With 60 Vbeta and 13 Jbeta primers, the PCR was carried out. Clones were sequenced by immunoSEQ multiplex PCR, and TCRdb holds only the in-frame ones, with some missing. Of 180,000 or so clones detected, roughly 80% appear once; the ten largest clones hold 1.4%. Sequencing was done on a sample of PBMCs. These receptors were obtained from a girl aged 5-17 years in good health and CMV-seropositive.

This chain uses TRBV2 with TRBJ2-1; 9 bases fit TRBD1. CDR1 SNHLY and CDR2 FYNNEI come from the germline V gene. J lost 8 bases, V lost 4 bases, and 9 bases had no gene match. The CDR3 consists of 15 residues. CDR3 bases: TGTGCCAGCAGTGGGGGACAGGGCCTGGGGGATGAGCAGTTCTTC. This encodes CASSGGQGLGDEQFF. Filled out from reference TRBV2 and TRBJ2-1, the complete variable domain reads EPEVTQTPSHQVTQMGQEVILRCVPISNHLYFYWYRQILGQKVEFLVSFYNNEISEKSEIFDDQFSVERPDGSNFTLKIRSTKLEDSAMYFCASSGGQGLGDEQFFGPGTRLTVL.

The chain joins TRBV7-2 to TRBJ1-4, with D uncertain. V lost 4 bases to trimming and J lost 3 bases, with 6 bases between them. CDR3 size: 13 residues. Germline V lookup: CDR1 SGHTA, CDR2 FQGNSA. The CDR3 region has the DNA TGTGCCAGCAGCTCGGTGTCTAATGAAAAACTGTTTTTT. Its translation is CASSSVSNEKLFF.